The TCR beta chain under discussion was sequenced for a study of T cells expressing NK-cell markers. Study-wide context: The study sequenced eight donors, seven HCMV-seropositive and one seronegative.

CDR3 length equals 17 residues. The V gene's germline CDR1 is SEHNR and CDR2 FQNEAQ (reference sequence). UMIs were included in TCR beta cDNA generated by 5'RACE template switching. Reprocessing the 5' RACE reads, TCRdb reports a single entry for every CDR3 protein and omits DNA. This table lists around 470,000 distinct CDR3 sequences. The clonotype comes from a woman in her fifties or sixties in good health. The sequenced sample consisted of blood T cells: a sorted CD56 or NKG2C T cell subset, CD4+ or CD8+ T cells, or bulk PBMC T cells (not recorded which). The chain is built from TRBV7-9 and TRBJ2-1; as DNA is missing, the TRBD2 call by TCRdb cannot be tested. CDR3 region: CASSLDLAGGVGDEQFF.